The subject of this entry is one T cell receptor beta chain. Its matching antigen is unknown. Treg sorting used a CD4+CD25+CD127-/low gate. One entry per CDR3 protein results from TCRdb running MiXCR on the 5' RACE reads. The sample includes about 43,000 distinct CDR3 sequences, about a fifth seen only once; the top ten take approximately 4.7%. Germline CDR1 GTSNPN, CDR2 SVGIG (reference sequence). The CDR3 has 13 residues. V was clipped by 0 bases and J by 2 bases, with 5 bases between them. Study conclusions and caveats: Tumor memory CD4+ T cell TCR gene usage clustered with blood and lymph node memory CD4+ cells and lymph node naive CD4+ cells. Tumor Treg TCRs overlapped most with tumor naive CD4+ cells.

The sample was Tregs sorted from a lymph node. This TCR derives from a female donor with breast cancer. This chain connects TRBV30 to TRBJ2-1; unclear D gene. CDR3 region: CAWSVTAYNEQFF. The CDR3 DNA reads as TGTGCCTGGAGTGTAACCGCCTACAATGAGCAGTTCTTC.